This entry lists 27 T cell receptor beta chains sequenced from one sample in a study of shared clonotypes between healthy human individuals. This table comes from immunoSEQ multiplex PCR, and its TCRdb copy is limited to in-frame clones, with some not included. This table has under 650,000 clones, 90% to 97% appearing once. The sample taken for sequencing was naive CD4+ T cells sorted from blood. The subset was: CD45RA+ positively selected. The receptors come from a woman in her 30s in good health.

The chain uses TRBV11-2 and TRBJ2-2; TRBD1 agrees at 10 bases. Germline V gives CDR1 SGHAT, CDR2 FQNNGV. With V trimmed by 4 bases and J by 4 bases, 6 bases remained unmatched. The CDR3 sequence is 16 residues long. Here the CDR3 DNA reads TGTGCCAGCAGCTCCCTGGGACAGGGGTTCACCGGGGAGCTGTTTTTT. Translated: CASSSLGQGFTGELFF.

The chain has TRBV11-2 and TRBJ2-7, with 7 positions matching TRBD1. The CDR3 contains 14 residues. The V gene's germline CDR1 is SGHAT and CDR2 FQNNGV. With 2 bases clipped from V and 2 bases from J, the junction kept 3 bases outside the gene matches. The CDR3 loop reads CASSLSQGAYEQYF. The DNA of the CDR3 is TGTGCCAGCAGCTTAAGTCAGGGGGCCTACGAGCAGTACTTC.

The chain combines TRBV5-4 with TRBJ1-6, with D possibly matching TRBD1 (5 bases). V was clipped by 5 bases and J by 6 bases, with 9 bases between them. The germline gives CDR1 SGHNT, CDR2 YYREEE (reference sequence). The length of the CDR3 is 13 residues. The CDR3 bases are TGTGCCAGCAGGGCGACAGTTAATTCACCCCTCCACTTT. This gives the protein CASRATVNSPLHF.

The rearrangement joins TRBV7-3 to TRBJ2-1; 7 bases align to TRBD1. Looked up from germline, CDR1 is SGHTA and CDR2 is FQGTGA. This CDR3 contains 16 residues. J gave up 2 bases and V 4 bases, and 8 bases lay outside the gene matches. The CDR3 sequence: CASSSGGHETYNEQFF. For the CDR3, the DNA is TGTGCCAGCAGCTCAGGGGGACATGAAACCTACAATGAGCAGTTCTTC.

The CDR3 protein is CASSPRRGAYGYTF. The DNA for the CDR3 is TGTGCCAGCAGCCCCCGAAGGGGGGCCTATGGCTACACCTTC. V and J are TRBV9 and TRBJ1-2, with a possible D match to TRBD1 (6 bases). The CDR3 contains 14 residues. V was clipped by 4 bases and J by 4 bases, with 14 bases between them. The germline gives CDR1 SGDLS, CDR2 YYNGEE.

This clone was observed a single time. The chain is built from TRBV2 and TRBJ2-5; 7 nucleotides align to TRBD1. This CDR3 has 15 residues. V was clipped by 2 bases and J by 2 bases; unmatched bases: 5. Germline lookup yields CDR1 SNHLY and CDR2 FYNNEI. The CDR3 region is CASSELGTDQETQYF. The CDR3 DNA follows: TGTGCCAGCAGTGAACTGGGGACAGATCAAGAGACCCAGTACTTC.

The rearrangement uses TRBV5-6 and TRBJ2-1, with D perhaps TRBD1 (5 bases). In germline, CDR1 is SGHDT, CDR2 YYEEEE. V was pared by 0 bases and J by 14 bases, with 9 bases between. The CDR3 covers 11 residues. CDR3 protein: CASSLGQHKFF. The CDR3 region has the DNA TGTGCCAGCAGCTTGGGACAGCACAAGTTCTTC.

The CDR3 protein is CASSISAVNTGELFF. The CDR3 coding sequence is TGTGCCAGTAGTATTTCTGCGGTGAACACCGGGGAGCTGTTTTTT. The J gene is TRBJ2-2, the V gene TRBV19; the D is unclear. Trimming stripped 3 bases from V and 1 base from J, with 9 bases between. Germline V gene sequence: CDR1 LNHDA, CDR2 SQIVND (reference sequence). This CDR3 region has 15 residues.

The chain employs TRBV5-1 and TRBJ1-5, with D possibly being TRBD1 (5 bases). V lost 8 bases and J 6 bases, leaving 21 bases between the germline ends. Germline V gene sequence: CDR1 SGHRS, CDR2 YFSETQ. This CDR3 has 15 amino acids. CDR3 DNA sequence: TGCGCCAGTTCAATTGGCGGGGGTTTGGGTCAGCCCCAGCATTTT. Its translation: CASSIGGGLGQPQHF.

The J gene is TRBJ2-1, the V gene TRBV9; 10 bases match TRBD2. Germline V CDR1 and CDR2: SGDLS, YYNGEE. CDR3 length: 17 residues. Germline trimming cut 7 bases from V and 2 bases from J; bases unmatched to any gene: 12. The CDR3 sequence: CASSISSGSLTYNEQFF. CDR3 nucleotides: TGTGCCAGCTCCATATCTAGCGGGAGCCTCACCTACAATGAGCAGTTCTTC.

Here the CDR3 DNA reads TGTGCCAGCAGTTTTGCGGGAGAGCGGAGTGAGCAGTTCTTC. Translating gives CASSFAGERSEQFF. This chain links TRBV27 with TRBJ2-1; 7 bases are shared with TRBD2. CDR3 size: 14 residues. CDR1 and CDR2 (germline): MNHEY, SMNVEV (reference sequence). With 3 bases clipped from V and 9 bases from J, the junction kept 8 bases outside the gene matches.

CDR3 coding DNA: TGTGCCAGCAGCCGACGACAGGTCTCGAACACCGGGGAGCTGTTTTTT. Protein product: CASSRRQVSNTGELFF. This chain uses TRBV5-7 with TRBJ2-2; TRBD1 is a possible D gene (6 bases). TRBV5-7 is designated an ORF whose function remains uncertain. CDR3 size: 16 residues. The V and J ends lost 4 bases and 0 bases respectively, with 13 bases between them.

This chain connects TRBV7-3 to TRBJ2-2; the match to TRBD1 covers 10 bases. Per germline, CDR1 SGHTA and CDR2 FQGTGA. This CDR3 spans 17 amino acids. V gave up 5 bases and J gave up 6 bases; unmatched junction bases: 12. The CDR3 sequence: CASSPLLDRGVPGELFF. As DNA, the CDR3 is TGTGCCAGCAGCCCCCTCTTGGACAGGGGGGTTCCCGGGGAGCTGTTTTTT.

The chain couples TRBV28 to TRBJ1-1; 10 bases match TRBD1. The CDR3 is made up of 15 amino acids. V dropped 3 bases and J dropped 4; count of bases not matched to a gene: 5. The germline V gene encodes CDR1 MDHEN and CDR2 SYDVKM. For the CDR3, the DNA is TGTGCCAGCAGTTTCTGGACAGGGGGGACCACTGAAGCTTTCTTT. Its protein product is CASSFWTGGTTEAFF.

V is TRBV5-1 and J is TRBJ2-3, with D perhaps TRBD1 (6 bases). The CDR3 spans 14 residues. The germline V gene has CDR1 SGHRS and CDR2 YFSETQ. V dropped 4 bases and J dropped 3 bases, with 12 bases sitting between them. The chain's CDR3 is CASSTDSITDTQYF. In DNA, the CDR3 is TGCGCCAGCAGCACGGACAGCATTACAGATACGCAGTATTTT.

The V gene is TRBV4-1, the J gene TRBJ2-5, with 8 nucleotides matching TRBD1. J lost 5 bases, V lost 1 base, and 6 bases had no gene match. The CDR3 covers 15 residues. The germline CDR1 and CDR2 sequences are MGHRA and YSYEKL. The CDR3 loop is CASSQAGGWLETQYF. CDR3 DNA sequence: TGCGCCAGCAGCCAAGCAGGGGGCTGGTTGGAGACCCAGTACTTC.

This clone was counted once. This rearrangement joins TRBV9 to TRBJ2-3; a weak D match, TRBD2 (6 bases). V lost 4 bases, J lost 6 bases, and 18 bases lay in between. CDR1 is SGDLS, CDR2 YYNGEE, per germline. The CDR3 runs 15 residues. As DNA, the CDR3 is TGTGCCAGCAGCCCGGGAGCCAGCAATGCGGATACGCAGTATTTT. This sequence encodes CASSPGASNADTQYF. The whole variable domain, remainder taken from reference TRBV9 and TRBJ2-3, is DSGVTQTPKHLITATGQRVTLRCSPRSGDLSVYWYQQSLDQGLQFLIQYYNGEERAKGNILERFSAQQFPDLHSELNLSSLELGDSALYFCASSPGASNADTQYFGPGTRLTVL.

The chain links TRBV7-8 to TRBJ2-2; the D is unclear. The CDR3 is 13 amino acids. Germline V gene lookup returns CDR1 SGHVS and CDR2 FQNEAQ. V lost 5 bases and J lost 7, with 11 bases in between. CDR3 in DNA: TGTGCCAGCAGCCGTGGGGTGGTCGGGGAGCTGTTTTTT. This encodes CASSRGVVGELFF.

The rearrangement links TRBV18 to TRBJ2-3, with 14 positions matching TRBD2. Germline lookup yields CDR1 KGHSH and CDR2 LQKENI. This CDR3 spans 16 amino acids. V shed 2 bases, J shed 6 bases, and the junction held 4 bases outside the gene matches. CDR3 residues: CASSPGTSGSADTQYF. CDR3 in DNA: TGTGCCAGCTCACCAGGGACTAGCGGGAGCGCGGATACGCAGTATTTT.

This clone appeared once. The rearrangement links TRBV7-8 to TRBJ2-7; the match to TRBD2 covers 10 bases. The V gene end was trimmed by 5 bases and the J gene end by 5 bases; junction bases not matched to a gene: 15. Looked up from germline, CDR1 is SGHVS and CDR2 is FQNEAQ. The CDR3 extends over 17 amino acids. The CDR3 reads CASSTKREGRGANEQYF. CDR3 in DNA: TGTGCCAGCAGCACAAAGCGGGAGGGCCGGGGCGCCAACGAGCAGTACTTC.

The V call is TRBV6-1, the J call TRBJ2-7; 8 bases are a match to TRBD1. Unmatched junction bases numbered 10, after V lost 2 bases and J lost 1 base. This CDR3 contains 17 residues. From germline, CDR1 is MNHNS and CDR2 SASEGT. In nucleotides, the CDR3 is TGTGCCAGCAGTGAACGAACAGGGGGTTGGAAATCCTACGAGCAGTACTTC. Translation: CASSERTGGWKSYEQYF.

The chain combines TRBV11-2 with TRBJ1-2; tentatively, D is TRBD1 (6 bases). The CDR3 totals 15 residues. V gave up 7 bases and J gave up 2 bases, with 17 bases separating them. Germline CDR1 is SGHAT and CDR2 is FQNNGV. This CDR3 is CASTISSGQNYGYTF. The CDR3, as DNA: TGTGCCAGCACCATATCGTCAGGACAGAACTATGGCTACACCTTC.

The rearrangement links TRBV5-1 to TRBJ2-2, with D possibly matching TRBD1 (5 bases). Trimming cost V 2 bases and J 0 bases, with 8 bases left between them. The germline gives CDR1 SGHRS, CDR2 YFSETQ. The CDR3 has 15 residues. The DNA of the CDR3 is TGCGCCAGCAGCTTAAGGGGCGCGAACACCGGGGAGCTGTTTTTT. Translating it yields CASSLRGANTGELFF.

V and J are TRBV4-1 and TRBJ1-2, with D maybe TRBD1 (6 bases). Germline values: CDR1 MGHRA, CDR2 YSYEKL. Trimming shortened V by 0 bases and J by 4 bases, and 18 bases separated the two germline ends. This CDR3 is 17 amino acids long. The CDR3 spells CASSQEGAAGEGYGYTF. The CDR3 DNA follows: TGCGCCAGCAGCCAAGAGGGGGCGGCAGGGGAGGGCTATGGCTACACCTTC.

The J gene is TRBJ2-7, the V gene TRBV5-1; 7 nucleotides line up with TRBD2. The V and J ends lost 2 bases and 0 bases, in that order; junction bases with no gene match: 8. The CDR3 sequence is 16 residues long. CDR1 and CDR2 from the germline V gene are SGHRS and YFSETQ. CDR3 region: CASSFFPGGSSYEQYF. The CDR3 DNA sequence: TGCGCCAGCAGCTTCTTTCCGGGCGGGAGCTCCTACGAGCAGTACTTC.

The chain joins TRBV27 to TRBJ2-2; tentative D call: TRBD1 (6 bases). Germline-derived CDR1 and CDR2 are MNHEY and SMNVEV (reference sequence). Trimming pared 1 base from V and 6 bases from J, leaving 21 bases between. This CDR3 contains 18 residues. The CDR3 protein is CASSLFNLGHRSSGELFF. In DNA, the CDR3 is TGTGCCAGCAGTTTATTTAATTTGGGACACAGATCGTCCGGGGAGCTGTTTTTT.

J is TRBJ2-1 and V is TRBV7-2, with 10 positions matching TRBD2. The length of the CDR3 is 19 residues. After removal of 4 bases from V and 5 bases from J, the junction contained 17 bases not matched to a gene. Germline V lookup: CDR1 SGHTA, CDR2 FQGNSA. The CDR3 region has the DNA TGTGCCAGCAGCTACTCACGGGGCGCTAGCGGGAGACGGGACAATGAGCAGTTCTTC. This sequence encodes CASSYSRGASGRRDNEQFF.